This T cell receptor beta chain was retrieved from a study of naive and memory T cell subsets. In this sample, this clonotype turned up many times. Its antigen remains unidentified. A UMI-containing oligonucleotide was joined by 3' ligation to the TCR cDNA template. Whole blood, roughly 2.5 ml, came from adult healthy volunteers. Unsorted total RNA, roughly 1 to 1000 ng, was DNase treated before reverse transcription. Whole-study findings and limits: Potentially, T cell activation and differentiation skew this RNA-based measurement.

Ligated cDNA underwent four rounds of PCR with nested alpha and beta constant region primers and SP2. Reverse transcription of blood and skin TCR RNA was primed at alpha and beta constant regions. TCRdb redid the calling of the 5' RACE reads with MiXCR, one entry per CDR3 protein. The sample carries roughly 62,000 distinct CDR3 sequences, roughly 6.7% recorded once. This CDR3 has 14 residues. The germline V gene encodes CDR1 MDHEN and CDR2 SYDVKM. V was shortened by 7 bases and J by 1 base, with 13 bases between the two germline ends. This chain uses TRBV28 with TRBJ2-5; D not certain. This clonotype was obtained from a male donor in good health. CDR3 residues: CASTPDRLQETQYF. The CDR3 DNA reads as TGTGCCAGCACCCCCGATCGCCTCCAAGAGACCCAGTACTTC.